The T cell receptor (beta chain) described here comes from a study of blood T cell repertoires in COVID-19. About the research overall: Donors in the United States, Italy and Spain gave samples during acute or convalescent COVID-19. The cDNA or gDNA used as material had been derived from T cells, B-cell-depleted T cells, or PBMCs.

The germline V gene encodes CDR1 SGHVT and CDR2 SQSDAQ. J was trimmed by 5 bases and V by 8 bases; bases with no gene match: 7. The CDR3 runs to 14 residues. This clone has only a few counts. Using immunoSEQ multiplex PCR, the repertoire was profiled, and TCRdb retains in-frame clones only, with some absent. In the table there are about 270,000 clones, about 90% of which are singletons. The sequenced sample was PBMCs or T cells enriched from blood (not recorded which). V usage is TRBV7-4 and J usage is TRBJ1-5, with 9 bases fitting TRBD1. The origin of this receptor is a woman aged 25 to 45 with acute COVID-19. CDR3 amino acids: CASLADRGDQPQHF. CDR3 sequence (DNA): TGTGCCAGCCTTGCAGACAGGGGGGATCAGCCCCAGCATTTT.